Ten or more counts support the clone carrying this T cell receptor (beta chain). Its cognate antigen is unknown. This sample is drawn from a study of human T cells and chemical hapten exposure. J was trimmed by 4 bases and V by 9 bases; bases with no gene match: 12. There are 15 residues in the CDR3. Germline V gene sequence: CDR1 SGHVS, CDR2 FNYEAQ. The starting material, unfractionated whole blood, was used for total RNA extraction. TCRdb reprocessed the 5' RACE reads via MiXCR and lists one record per CDR3 protein. The data show 120,000 to 150,000 distinct CDR3 sequences, roughly 4% seen once. Points from the study as a whole: Among TCRs, those above 1 in 1000 frequency were unaffected by DPC sensitization.

The sequence was obtained from a female donor in good health. The chain links TRBV7-6 to TRBJ1-2; 9 bases are a match to TRBD1. CDR3 loop: CASGPGGQGSYGYTF. Here the CDR3 DNA reads TGTGCCAGTGGACCCGGAGGACAGGGGTCCTATGGCTACACCTTC.